This T cell receptor (beta chain) came from a study of T cell repertoires and HLA-DP antigens. Study in general: In vitro CD4+ alloreactivity was against HeLa-presented HLA-DP.

Study-level findings and limits: Pre-culture clonality, about 0.041, was far below sorted CD137+ clonality of around 0.39. The CD4+ repertoire was not split into naive and memory.

This table comes from immunoSEQ multiplex PCR, and its TCRdb copy is limited to in-frame clones, with some not included. The sample includes approximately 100,000 clones, roughly 86% of them seen just once. V dropped 6 bases and J dropped 6 bases, with 15 bases sitting between them. Per the germline V gene, CDR1 is SNHLY and CDR2 is FYNNEI. The CDR3 loop spans 13 amino acids. As to this clone: The antigen remains undetermined.

The receptor was isolated from a man over 45 in good health and CMV-seronegative. Sequencing was performed on CD4+ T cells from PBMCs. The genes are TRBV2 and TRBJ2-7; D is possibly TRBD1 (5 bases). The CDR3 is CASRGQGKGEQYF. The DNA of the CDR3 is TGTGCCAGCAGAGGCCAGGGAAAGGGCGAGCAGTACTTC.